These 26 T cell receptor beta chains share one sample of origin, sequenced in a study of cytomegalovirus exposure and HLA in healthy donors. This PCR relied on a set of 60 Vbeta primers and 13 Jbeta primers. The protocol was immunoSEQ multiplex PCR, while the TCRdb copy is restricted to in-frame clones and leaves out a portion. The table records 150,000 to 200,000 clones, about 80% of them present only once. The sequenced sample consisted of PBMCs. All receptors come from a woman in her twenties or thirties in good health and CMV-seronegative.

This chain joins TRBV6-1 and TRBJ2-3; 7 bases fit TRBD2. The V gene end was trimmed by 7 bases and the J gene end by 1 base; junction bases not matched to a gene: 8. This CDR3 is 15 amino acids long. In germline, CDR1 is MNHNS, CDR2 SASEGT. In DNA form, the CDR3 reads TGTGCCAGCAATGGGGTGGGAGGGGGCACAGATACGCAGTATTTT. This gives the protein CASNGVGGGTDTQYF.

The chain has TRBV2 and TRBJ2-3; D not certain. Germline V lookup: CDR1 SNHLY, CDR2 FYNNEI. The CDR3 has 14 residues. V dropped 0 bases and J dropped 0 bases, with 4 bases sitting between them. The DNA for the CDR3 is TGTGCCAGCAGTGAAGCCCCAAGCACAGATACGCAGTATTTT. Translated, it gives CASSEAPSTDTQYF.

V usage is TRBV15 and J usage is TRBJ1-4, with 9 bases matching TRBD1. V lost 3 bases to trimming and J lost 6 bases; unmatched junction nucleotides: 5. CDR3 length: 15 residues. Germline lookup yields CDR1 LNHNV and CDR2 YYDKDF (reference sequence). The CDR3 region is CATSSPTGGYEKLFF. Written as DNA, the CDR3 is TGTGCCACCAGCAGCCCGACAGGGGGGTATGAAAAACTGTTTTTT.

V gene TRBV7-3 combines with J gene TRBJ1-1; D is unclear. The CDR3 runs to 14 residues. Looked up from germline, CDR1 is SGHTA and CDR2 is FQGTGA. V lost 2 bases to trimming and J lost 3 bases, with 10 bases between them. CDR3 residues: CASSLQADYTEAFF. CDR3 bases: TGTGCCAGCAGCTTACAAGCGGATTACACTGAAGCTTTCTTT.

V and J are TRBV30 and TRBJ2-7; TRBD1 matches 7 bases. V was clipped by 2 bases and J by 6 bases; unmatched bases: 10. The germline CDR1 and CDR2 sequences are GTSNPN and SVGIG (reference sequence). CDR3 length: 14 residues. CDR3 coding DNA: TGTGCCTGGAGTCGGGACAGACCCCCCACCGAGCAGTACTTC. This gives the protein CAWSRDRPPTEQYF.

This clone appeared once. The chain carries TRBV14 and TRBJ1-1; 7 nucleotides match TRBD1. V trimming: 4 bases; J trimming: 1 base; junction bases outside the gene matches: 3. This CDR3 contains 14 residues. Germline values: CDR1 SGHDN, CDR2 FVKESK. CDR3 amino acids: CASSRGQPNTEAFF. CDR3 coding DNA: TGTGCCAGCAGCCGGGGACAGCCGAACACTGAAGCTTTCTTT.

The genes are TRBV28 and TRBJ2-1; 9 bases line up with TRBD1. The germline V gene encodes CDR1 MDHEN and CDR2 SYDVKM. Trimming took 1 base from V and 6 from J; bases not matched to a gene: 4. This CDR3 comprises 15 residues. CDR3 in amino acids: CASSLLGQGGNEQFF. In nucleotides, the CDR3 is TGTGCCAGCAGTTTATTGGGACAGGGAGGCAATGAGCAGTTCTTC.

The chain uses TRBV27 and TRBJ1-2, with unresolved D. The CDR3 has 15 residues. CDR1 and CDR2 from the germline V gene are MNHEY and SMNVEV (reference sequence). Trimming stripped 0 bases from V and 5 bases from J, with 13 bases between. CDR3 nucleotides: TGTGCCAGCAGTTTATCGTACAGAGACAAATATGGCTACACCTTC. Protein: CASSLSYRDKYGYTF.

The chain joins TRBV4-2 to TRBJ2-1, with 15 bases lining up with TRBD2. CDR3 length equals 21 residues. Germline CDR1 and CDR2: LGHNA and YNFKEQ. J lost 0 bases, V lost 0 bases, and 9 bases had no gene match. For the CDR3, the DNA is TGTGCCAGCAGCCAAGACTCAGGGACTAGCGGGGGGTCGAGCTCCTACAATGAGCAGTTCTTC. Translated: CASSQDSGTSGGSSSYNEQFF.

V and J are TRBV9 and TRBJ1-5; D is possibly TRBD1 (5 bases). The CDR3 runs to 14 residues. CDR1 SGDLS and CDR2 YYNGEE come from the germline V gene. The V and J ends lost 4 bases and 1 base respectively, with 9 bases between them. The CDR3 region is CASSQTGSNQPQHF. The CDR3 DNA sequence: TGTGCCAGCAGCCAAACAGGAAGCAATCAGCCCCAGCATTTT.

The chain employs TRBV7-8 and TRBJ2-5, with a possible D match to TRBD1 (5 bases). This CDR3 contains 16 residues. Germline V gene sequence: CDR1 SGHVS, CDR2 FQNEAQ. Trimming left V 1 base short and J 5 bases short, with 17 bases between. The CDR3 nucleotides are TGTGCCAGCAGCTTAGAGGGGAATAGGGTCCGGGAGACCCAGTACTTC. Its translation is CASSLEGNRVRETQYF.

The chain uses TRBV12-5 and TRBJ2-7; TRBD2 matches 10 bases. The J segment lost 0 bases and the V segment lost 5 bases, leaving 4 bases of the junction unmatched. CDR3 length: 15 residues. In germline, CDR1 is LGHNT, CDR2 FRNRAP. The CDR3 coding sequence is TGTGCTAGTGGTCTTAGCGGGGGGAACTCCTACGAGCAGTACTTC. Residues: CASGLSGGNSYEQYF.

This clone was detected only once. The V gene is TRBV30, the J gene TRBJ2-6; D gene uncertain. The CDR3 runs 15 residues. The V and J ends lost 0 bases and 2 bases respectively, with 8 bases between them. The germline CDR1 and CDR2 sequences are GTSNPN and SVGIG (reference sequence). The DNA for the CDR3 is TGTGCCTGGAGTGTCGCAGGCCCTGGGGCCAACGTCCTGACTTTC. Its protein is CAWSVAGPGANVLTF.

The chain employs TRBV6-6 and TRBJ2-3; 9 bases line up with TRBD2. With V trimmed by 6 bases and J by 5 bases, 9 bases remained unmatched. The CDR3 has 15 amino acids. Germline values: CDR1 MNHNY, CDR2 SVGAGI (reference sequence). The CDR3 DNA follows: TGTGCCAGCAGGAGGAAGCGGGGGGCGGAAGATACGCAGTATTTT. Residues: CASRRKRGAEDTQYF.

The chain combines TRBV7-9 with TRBJ1-3, with D tentatively TRBD1 (5 bases). Germline V lookup: CDR1 SEHNR, CDR2 FQNEAQ (reference sequence). Trimming removed 3 bases from V and 1 base from J, with 7 bases in between. CDR3 length: 14 residues. CDR3 nucleotides: TGTGCCAGCAGCTTGACAGCTTCTGGAAACACCATATATTTT. Its protein product is CASSLTASGNTIYF. Looking up the rest from reference TRBV7-9 and TRBJ1-3 gives the full variable domain: DTGVSQNPRHKITKRGQNVTFRCDPISEHNRLYWYRQTLGQGPEFLTYFQNEAQLEKSRLLSDRFSAERPKGSFSTLEIQRTEQGDSAMYLCASSLTASGNTIYFGEGSWLTVV.

This chain joins TRBV7-2 and TRBJ1-4; D gene ambiguous. Trimming removed 6 bases at V and 4 bases at J, with 15 bases between. From germline, CDR1 is SGHTA and CDR2 FQGNSA. This CDR3 region has 15 residues. The CDR3 sequence is CASSARGTINEKLFF. The CDR3, as DNA: TGTGCCAGCAGTGCTCGGGGAACGATTAATGAAAAACTGTTTTTT.

In DNA form, the CDR3 reads TGTGCCAGCAGTGCAACGAGCTCCTACAATGAGCAGTTCTTC. Translation: CASSATSSYNEQFF. The V and J genes are TRBV6-1 and TRBJ2-1; D ambiguous. In germline, CDR1 is MNHNS, CDR2 SASEGT. Trimming stripped 4 bases from V and 0 bases from J, with 7 bases between. The CDR3 loop spans 14 amino acids.

The chain links TRBV6-5 to TRBJ2-3, with 8 bases matching TRBD2. Unmatched junction bases numbered 6, after V lost 6 bases and J lost 4 bases. The CDR3 extends over 14 amino acids. The germline V gene encodes CDR1 MNHEY and CDR2 SVGAGI. CDR3 in amino acids: CASSLGLAADTQYF. Here the CDR3 DNA reads TGTGCCAGCAGCCTAGGACTAGCAGCAGATACGCAGTATTTT.

V and J are TRBV15 and TRBJ1-4, with 8 positions matching TRBD1. V trimming: 3 bases; J trimming: 7 bases; junction bases outside the gene matches: 7. CDR1 and CDR2 (germline): LNHNV, YYDKDF (reference sequence). The CDR3 sequence is 15 residues long. The CDR3 bases are TGTGCCACCAGCAGGGGTGACAGGGGCGGTGAAAAACTGTTTTTT. It encodes CATSRGDRGGEKLFF.

This chain uses TRBV4-3 with TRBJ1-1, with TRBD1 matching over 8 bases. Germline CDR1 and CDR2: LGHNA and YSLEER. Trimming removed 3 bases from V and 0 bases from J; junction bases left unmatched: 3. The CDR3 covers 15 residues. The CDR3 coding sequence is TGCGCCAGCAGCCAGAGGACAGGGCTGAACACTGAAGCTTTCTTT. This sequence encodes CASSQRTGLNTEAFF.

The chain links TRBV11-2 to TRBJ1-5; perhaps TRBD1 as D (5 bases). V dropped 10 bases and J dropped 7 bases, with 17 bases sitting between them. From germline, CDR1 is SGHAT and CDR2 FQNNGV. The CDR3 sequence is 13 residues long. The CDR3: CATVVAGRQPQHF. The DNA of the CDR3 is TGTGCCACTGTGGTCGCAGGGAGGCAGCCCCAGCATTTT. Together with reference TRBV11-2 and TRBJ1-5, the CDR3 gives the full variable domain: EAGVAQSPRYKIIEKRQSVAFWCNPISGHATLYWYQQILGQGPKLLIQFQNNGVVDDSQLPKDRFSAERLKGVDSTLKIQPAKLEDSAVYLCATVVAGRQPQHFGDGTRLSIL.

The rearrangement links TRBV4-3 to TRBJ2-1; no definite D call. The CDR3 is 15 residues long. Germline V gene lookup returns CDR1 LGHNA and CDR2 YSLEER. V dropped 0 bases and J dropped 2 bases, with 8 bases sitting between them. For the CDR3, the DNA is TGCGCCAGCAGCCAAGAGCGATTTCCCTACAATGAGCAGTTCTTC. Protein sequence: CASSQERFPYNEQFF.

J is TRBJ2-2 and V is TRBV30, with D uncertain. Germline-derived CDR1 and CDR2 are GTSNPN and SVGIG (reference sequence). CDR3 length equals 12 residues. V gave up 2 bases and J gave up 5 bases, with 6 bases separating them. Written as DNA, the CDR3 is TGTGCCTGGAGTAGACATACCGGGGAGCTGTTTTTT. It yields the protein CAWSRHTGELFF.

The V and J genes are TRBV4-2 and TRBJ1-5; 9 bases agree with TRBD1. Germline V lookup: CDR1 LGHNA, CDR2 YNFKEQ. The CDR3 loop spans 15 amino acids. The junction had 4 bases not matched to a gene; V was cut back by 4 bases and J by 3 bases. CDR3 sequence (DNA): TGTGCCAGCAGCCCAGGGACAGGGTACAATCAGCCCCAGCATTTT. The encoded protein is CASSPGTGYNQPQHF.

V is TRBV10-2 and J is TRBJ2-3; D is perhaps TRBD2 (6 bases). CDR1 and CDR2 (germline): WSHSY, SAAADI. V shed 6 bases and J shed 1 base, with 29 bases lying between them. CDR3 size: 20 residues. The CDR3 loop is CASRPRGVTGPSLGTDTQYF. The CDR3 DNA reads TGCGCCAGCAGGCCACGCGGGGTAACGGGGCCCTCTCTGGGCACAGATACGCAGTATTTT.

This chain joins TRBV5-1 and TRBJ2-7, with TRBD2 identical over 12 bases. The CDR3 loop spans 16 amino acids. J gave up 2 bases and V 0 bases, and 3 bases lay outside the gene matches. Looked up from germline, CDR1 is SGHRS and CDR2 is YFSETQ. The DNA of the CDR3 is TGCGCCAGCAGCTTGGAACTAGCGGGGGGTGCCTACGAGCAGTACTTC. The encoded protein is CASSLELAGGAYEQYF.